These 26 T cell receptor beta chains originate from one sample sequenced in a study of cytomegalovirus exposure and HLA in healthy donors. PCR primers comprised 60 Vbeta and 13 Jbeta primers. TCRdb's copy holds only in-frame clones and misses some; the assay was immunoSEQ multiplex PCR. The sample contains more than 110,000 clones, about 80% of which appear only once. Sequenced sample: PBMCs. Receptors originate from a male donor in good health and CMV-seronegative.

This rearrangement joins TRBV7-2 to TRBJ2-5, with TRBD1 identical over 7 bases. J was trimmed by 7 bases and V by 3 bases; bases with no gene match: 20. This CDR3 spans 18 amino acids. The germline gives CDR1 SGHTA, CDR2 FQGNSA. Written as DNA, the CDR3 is TGTGCCAGCAGCTTCCAAGGGGGCGGTGTACTCGGGTCCGGGACCCAGTACTTC. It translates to CASSFQGGGVLGSGTQYF.

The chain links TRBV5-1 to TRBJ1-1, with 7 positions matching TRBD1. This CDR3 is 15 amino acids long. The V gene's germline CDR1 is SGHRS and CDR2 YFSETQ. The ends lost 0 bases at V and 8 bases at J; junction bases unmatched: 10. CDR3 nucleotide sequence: TGCGCCAGCAGCTTGGGCACAGGGGTCCAAGGAGAAGCTTTCTTT. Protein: CASSLGTGVQGEAFF. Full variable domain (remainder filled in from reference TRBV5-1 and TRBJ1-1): KAGVTQTPRYLIKTRGQQVTLSCSPISGHRSVSWYQQTPGQGLQFLFEYFSETQRNKGNFPGRFSGRQFSNSRSEMNVSTLELGDSALYLCASSLGTGVQGEAFFGQGTRLTVV.

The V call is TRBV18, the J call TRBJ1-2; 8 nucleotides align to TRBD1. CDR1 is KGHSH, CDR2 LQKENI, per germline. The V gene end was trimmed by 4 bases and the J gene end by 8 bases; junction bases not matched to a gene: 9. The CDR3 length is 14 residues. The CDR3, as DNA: TGTGCCAGCTCACTCGACAGGGGAGCAGAAGGCTACACCTTC. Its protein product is CASSLDRGAEGYTF.

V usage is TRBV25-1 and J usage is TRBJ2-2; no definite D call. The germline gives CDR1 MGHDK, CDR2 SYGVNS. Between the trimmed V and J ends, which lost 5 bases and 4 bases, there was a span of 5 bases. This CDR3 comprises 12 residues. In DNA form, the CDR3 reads TGTGCCAGCAGTATCAGCACCGGGGAGCTGTTTTTT. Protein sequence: CASSISTGELFF.

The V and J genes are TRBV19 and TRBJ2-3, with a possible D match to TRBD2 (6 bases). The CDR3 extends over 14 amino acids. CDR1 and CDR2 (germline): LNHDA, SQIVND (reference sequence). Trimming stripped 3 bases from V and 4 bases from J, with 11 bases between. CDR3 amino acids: CASSMVEGSDTQYF. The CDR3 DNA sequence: TGTGCCAGTAGTATGGTGGAGGGCTCAGATACGCAGTATTTT.

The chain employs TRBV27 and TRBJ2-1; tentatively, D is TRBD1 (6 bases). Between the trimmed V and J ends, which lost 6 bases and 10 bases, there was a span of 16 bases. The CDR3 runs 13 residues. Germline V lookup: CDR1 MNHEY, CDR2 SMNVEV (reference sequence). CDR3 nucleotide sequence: TGTGCCAGCAGGCCCACAGGGCCTCTAGAGCAGTTCTTC. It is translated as CASRPTGPLEQFF.

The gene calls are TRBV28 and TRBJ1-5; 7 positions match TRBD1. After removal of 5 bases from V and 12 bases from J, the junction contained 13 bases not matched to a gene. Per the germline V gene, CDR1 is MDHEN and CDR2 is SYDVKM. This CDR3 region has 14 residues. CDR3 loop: CASSTTGAVQSQHF. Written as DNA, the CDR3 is TGTGCCAGCAGTACAACAGGGGCCGTACAAAGCCAGCATTTT.

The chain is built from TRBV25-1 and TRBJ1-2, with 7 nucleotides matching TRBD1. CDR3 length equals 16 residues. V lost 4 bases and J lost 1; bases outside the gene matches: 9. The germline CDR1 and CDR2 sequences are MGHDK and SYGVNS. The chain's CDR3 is CASSAMGTEVNYGYTF. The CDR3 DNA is TGTGCCAGCAGTGCAATGGGGACAGAGGTTAACTATGGCTACACCTTC.

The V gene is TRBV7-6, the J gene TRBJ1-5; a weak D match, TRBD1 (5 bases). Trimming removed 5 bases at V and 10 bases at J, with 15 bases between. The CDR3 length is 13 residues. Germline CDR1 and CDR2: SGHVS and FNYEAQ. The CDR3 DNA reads TGTGCCAGCAGCGCCTCAGCGGGGACTCCCCAGCATTTT. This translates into CASSASAGTPQHF.

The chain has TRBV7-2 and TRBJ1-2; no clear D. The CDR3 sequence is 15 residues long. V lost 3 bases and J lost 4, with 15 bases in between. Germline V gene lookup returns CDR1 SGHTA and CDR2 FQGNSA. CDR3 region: CASSLGPPGGYGYTF. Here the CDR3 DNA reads TGTGCCAGCAGCTTGGGCCCCCCCGGAGGCTATGGCTACACCTTC.

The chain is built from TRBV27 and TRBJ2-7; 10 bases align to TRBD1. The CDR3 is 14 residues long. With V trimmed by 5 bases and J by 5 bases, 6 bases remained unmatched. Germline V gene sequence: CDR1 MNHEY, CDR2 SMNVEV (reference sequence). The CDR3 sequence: CASSAWDRGHEQYF. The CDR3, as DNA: TGTGCCAGCAGTGCCTGGGACAGGGGCCACGAGCAGTACTTC.

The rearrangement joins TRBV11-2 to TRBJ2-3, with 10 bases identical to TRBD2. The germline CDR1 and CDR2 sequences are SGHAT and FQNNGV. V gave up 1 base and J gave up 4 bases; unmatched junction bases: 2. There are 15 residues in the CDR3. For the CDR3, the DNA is TGTGCCAGCAGCTTAGCCAGCGGGGGGGCAGATACGCAGTATTTT. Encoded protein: CASSLASGGADTQYF.

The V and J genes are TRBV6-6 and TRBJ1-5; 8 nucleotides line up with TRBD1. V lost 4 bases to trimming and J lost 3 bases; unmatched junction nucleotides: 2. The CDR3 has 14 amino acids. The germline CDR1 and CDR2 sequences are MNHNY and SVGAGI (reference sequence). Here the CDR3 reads CASSSTGDNQPQHF. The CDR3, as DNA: TGTGCCAGCAGTTCGACAGGGGACAATCAGCCCCAGCATTTT.

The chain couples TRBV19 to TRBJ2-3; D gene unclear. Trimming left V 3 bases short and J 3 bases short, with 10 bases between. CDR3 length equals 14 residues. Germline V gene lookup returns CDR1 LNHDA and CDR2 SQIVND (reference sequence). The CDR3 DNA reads TGTGCCAGTAGTATCTCCTCAGTTACAGATACGCAGTATTTT. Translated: CASSISSVTDTQYF.

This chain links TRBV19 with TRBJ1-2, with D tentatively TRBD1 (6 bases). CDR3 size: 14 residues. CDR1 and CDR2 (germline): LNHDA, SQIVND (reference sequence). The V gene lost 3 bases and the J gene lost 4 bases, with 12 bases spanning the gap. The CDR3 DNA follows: TGTGCCAGTAGTATTAACAGGGCGGGCTATGGCTACACCTTC. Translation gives CASSINRAGYGYTF.

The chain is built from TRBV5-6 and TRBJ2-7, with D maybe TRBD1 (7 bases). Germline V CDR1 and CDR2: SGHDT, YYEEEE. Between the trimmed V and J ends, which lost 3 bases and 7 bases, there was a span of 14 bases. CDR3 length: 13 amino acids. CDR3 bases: TGTGCCAGCAGCTGGAGGGACAGAAAAGAGCAGTACTTC. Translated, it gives CASSWRDRKEQYF.

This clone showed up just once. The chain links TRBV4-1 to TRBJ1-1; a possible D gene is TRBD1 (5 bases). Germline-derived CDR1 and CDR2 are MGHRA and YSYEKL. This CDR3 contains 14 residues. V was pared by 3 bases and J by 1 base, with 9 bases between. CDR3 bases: TGCGCCAGCAGCCACGACAGAAGGAACACTGAAGCTTTCTTT. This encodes CASSHDRRNTEAFF.

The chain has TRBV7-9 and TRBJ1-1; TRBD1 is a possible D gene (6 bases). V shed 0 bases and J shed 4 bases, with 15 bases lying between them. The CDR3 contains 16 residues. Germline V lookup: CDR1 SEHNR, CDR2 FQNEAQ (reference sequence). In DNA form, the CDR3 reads TGTGCCAGCAGCTTAGCGAGGGGCAGGGGCCGCACTGAAGCTTTCTTT. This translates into CASSLARGRGRTEAFF.

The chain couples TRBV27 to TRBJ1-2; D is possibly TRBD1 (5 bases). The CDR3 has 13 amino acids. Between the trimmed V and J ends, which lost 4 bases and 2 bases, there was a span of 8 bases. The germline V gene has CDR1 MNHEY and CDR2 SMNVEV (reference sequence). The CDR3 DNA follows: TGTGCCAGCAGTTACGCAGGGAACTATGGCTACACCTTC. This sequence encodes CASSYAGNYGYTF.

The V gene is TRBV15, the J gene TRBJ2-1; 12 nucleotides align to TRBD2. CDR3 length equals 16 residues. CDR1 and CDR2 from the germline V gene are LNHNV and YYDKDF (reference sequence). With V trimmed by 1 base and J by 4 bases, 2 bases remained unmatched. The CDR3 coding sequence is TGTGCCACCAGCAGAGGGACTAGCGGGGTGTACAATGAGCAGTTCTTC. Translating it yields CATSRGTSGVYNEQFF.

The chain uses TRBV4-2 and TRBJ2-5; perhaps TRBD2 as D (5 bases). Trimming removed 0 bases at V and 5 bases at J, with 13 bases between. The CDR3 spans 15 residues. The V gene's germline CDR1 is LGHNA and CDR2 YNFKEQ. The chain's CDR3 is CASSQEGPPGETQYF. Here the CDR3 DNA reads TGTGCCAGCAGCCAAGAAGGACCCCCGGGGGAGACCCAGTACTTC.

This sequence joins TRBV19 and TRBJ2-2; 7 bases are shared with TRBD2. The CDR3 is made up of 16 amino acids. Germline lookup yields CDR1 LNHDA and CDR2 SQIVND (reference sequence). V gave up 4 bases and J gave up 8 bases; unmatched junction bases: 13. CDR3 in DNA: TGTGCCAGTAGTAGGGGGGGACCACAAGGTACTGGGGAGCTGTTTTTT. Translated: CASSRGGPQGTGELFF.

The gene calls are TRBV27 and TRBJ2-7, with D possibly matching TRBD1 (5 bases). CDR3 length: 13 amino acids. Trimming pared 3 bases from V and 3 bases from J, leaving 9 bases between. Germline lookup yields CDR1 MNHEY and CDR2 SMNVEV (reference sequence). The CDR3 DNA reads TGTGCCAGCAGTTTCCGCGACAGCTACGAGCAGTACTTC. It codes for CASSFRDSYEQYF.

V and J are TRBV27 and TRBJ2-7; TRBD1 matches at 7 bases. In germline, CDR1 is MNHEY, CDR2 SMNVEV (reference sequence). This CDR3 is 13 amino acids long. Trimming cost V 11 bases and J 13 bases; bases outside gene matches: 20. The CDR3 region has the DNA TGTGCCTCCAGCATAACAGGGGCAGGGTCACTATACTTC. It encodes CASSITGAGSLYF.

The chain's CDR3 is CASFILEGGYGTQYF. The CDR3 DNA sequence: TGTGCCAGCTTTATTCTAGAGGGGGGGTACGGGACCCAGTACTTC. V usage is TRBV6-5 and J usage is TRBJ2-5, with D perhaps matching TRBD2 (7 bases). The CDR3 extends over 15 amino acids. V was trimmed by 8 bases and J by 7 bases, leaving 23 bases between them. In germline, CDR1 is MNHEY, CDR2 SVGAGI.

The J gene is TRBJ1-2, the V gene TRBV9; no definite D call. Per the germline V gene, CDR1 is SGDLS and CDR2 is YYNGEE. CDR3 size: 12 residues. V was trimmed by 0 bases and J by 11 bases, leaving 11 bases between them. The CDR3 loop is CASSVVGSGYTF. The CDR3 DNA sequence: TGTGCCAGCAGCGTAGTGGGGTCGGGGTACACCTTC.